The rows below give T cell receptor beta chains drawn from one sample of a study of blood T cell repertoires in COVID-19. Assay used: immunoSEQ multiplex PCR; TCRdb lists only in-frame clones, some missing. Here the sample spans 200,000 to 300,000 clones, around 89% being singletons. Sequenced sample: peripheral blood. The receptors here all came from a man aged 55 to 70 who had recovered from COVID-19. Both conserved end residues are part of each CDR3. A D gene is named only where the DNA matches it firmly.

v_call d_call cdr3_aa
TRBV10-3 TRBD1 CAISGTGETRTEAFF
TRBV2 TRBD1 CASSELSGGGSGTEAFF
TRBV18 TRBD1 CASSPPGTGNSPLHF
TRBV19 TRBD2 CASSLGLAGGQETQYF
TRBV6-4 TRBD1 CASSAVTGQNSPLHF
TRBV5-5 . CASSLLRGRSSYNSPLHF
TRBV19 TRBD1 CASTQTGYNQPQHF
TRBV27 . CASSFRGSYNSPLHF
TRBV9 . CASSVAGSRGRSTGELFF
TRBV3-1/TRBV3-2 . CASSLLNTEAFF
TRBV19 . CASMHQGTDTQYF